This T cell receptor (beta chain) was obtained from a study of liver allograft versus peripheral blood T cells. In the study overall: What was compared were the T cell receptor repertoires in transplanted livers and those in the peripheral blood of recipients. Study-level points and caveats: Intragraft liver T cell receptor repertoires reportedly differed from peripheral blood repertoires.

This clonotype counts as medium-sized. Its antigen is not known. V shed 4 bases and J shed 4 bases, with 10 bases lying between them. The CDR3 contains 13 residues. Germline values: CDR1 KGHSH, CDR2 LQKENI. From the reads, TCRdb called clonotypes with MiXCR, one entry per CDR3 protein. The sample records about 13,000 distinct CDR3 sequences, under 20% being singletons. The V gene is TRBV18, the J gene TRBJ1-1; D is unresolved. The TCR sequence derives from a human patient who had a liver transplant. Among the T cells, some may be from the graft donor. The CDR3 is CASSQHAGTEAFF. The CDR3 DNA sequence: TGTGCCAGCTCACAGCATGCCGGCACTGAAGCTTTCTTT.